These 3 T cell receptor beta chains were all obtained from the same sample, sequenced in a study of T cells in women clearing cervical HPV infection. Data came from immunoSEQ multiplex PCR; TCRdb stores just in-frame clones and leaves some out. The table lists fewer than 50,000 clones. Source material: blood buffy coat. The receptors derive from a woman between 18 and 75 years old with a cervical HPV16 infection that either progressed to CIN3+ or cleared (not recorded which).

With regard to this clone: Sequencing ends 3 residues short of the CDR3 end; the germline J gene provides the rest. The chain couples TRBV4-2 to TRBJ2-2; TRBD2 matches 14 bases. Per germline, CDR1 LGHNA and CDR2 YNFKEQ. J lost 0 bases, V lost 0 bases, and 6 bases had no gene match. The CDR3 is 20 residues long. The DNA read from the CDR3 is TGTGCCAGCAGCCAAGATCGGACGACTAGCGGGGGGGCGAACACCGGGGAG. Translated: CASSQDRTTSGGANTGE. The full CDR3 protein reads CASSQDRTTSGGANTGELFF.

The CDR3: CASSSGWDRGLSPLHF. Partial CDR3 DNA: TGTGCCAGCAGTTCCGGCTGGGACAGGGGGCTTTCACCC. This chain joins TRBV28 and TRBJ1-6; 12 bases line up with TRBD1. The observed sequence ends 3 residues before the CDR3 terminus, with the missing tail filled in from the germline J gene. The CDR3 runs to 16 residues. V was clipped by 4 bases and J by 9 bases; unmatched bases: 7. CDR1 and CDR2 from the germline V gene are MDHEN and SYDVKM.

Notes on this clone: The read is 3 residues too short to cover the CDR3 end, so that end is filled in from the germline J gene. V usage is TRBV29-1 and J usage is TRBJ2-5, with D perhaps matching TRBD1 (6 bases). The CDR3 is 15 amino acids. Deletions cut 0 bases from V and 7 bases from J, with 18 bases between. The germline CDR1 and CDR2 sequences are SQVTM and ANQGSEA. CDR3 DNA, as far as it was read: TGCAGCGTTGAAGAATTGCCCAGGGGCAATGGGACC. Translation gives CSVEELPRGNGT. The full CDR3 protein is CSVEELPRGNGTQYF.